This T cell receptor (beta chain) was recovered during a study of early T cells in non-severe SARS-CoV-2 infection. General study points: VDJdb-based matching was biased toward anti-spike CD8 responses and missed private and CD4 specificities.

Germline loops: CDR1 DFQATT, CDR2 SNEGSKA (reference sequence). CDR3 length equals 13 residues. Between the trimmed V and J ends, which lost 3 bases and 8 bases, there was a span of 13 bases. This clonotype was detected ten times or more. Its antigen is currently unknown. Molecules of cDNA were individually given unique molecular identifiers that were attached to them. TCRdb re-called the 5' RACE reads through MiXCR, storing one row per CDR3 protein. The profile covers about 46,000 distinct CDR3 sequences, with over 5% appearing a single time and roughly 5.4% taken by the ten largest. The rearrangement links TRBV20-1 to TRBJ1-4, with unresolved D. This receptor was taken from an adult who was a healthcare worker with PCR-confirmed SARS-CoV-2 infection or an uninfected control (not recorded which). The input for sequencing was whole blood, taken at baseline. CDR3 nucleotide sequence: TGCAGTGCTAGCAACCTCTCGGGGGAAAAACTGTTTTTT. This sequence encodes CSASNLSGEKLFF.